This entry lists 25 T cell receptor beta chains sequenced from one sample in a study of T cells in Graves' hyperthyroidism and ophthalmopathy. The source material, RNA transcripts, was used to amplify TCR beta CDR3 regions. TCR CDR3 regions were first amplified by RT-PCR with HTBI primers. TCRdb itself ran the multiplex PCR reads through MiXCR, one entry per CDR3 protein. Of around 300,000 distinct CDR3 sequences in the sample, approximately 13% are singletons; the top ten hold under 8%. Sequencing was performed on blood. The receptor source for this set is a woman between 40 and 50 years old with Graves' hyperthyroidism.

This clonotype was counted many times. V and J are TRBV20-1 and TRBJ1-2; D is unclear. CDR1 and CDR2 (germline): DFQATT, SNEGSKA (reference sequence). The V and J ends lost 6 bases and 0 bases respectively, with 14 bases between them. There are 14 residues in the CDR3. CDR3 bases: TGCAGTGCCGCGGGAGTCCAGACTAACTATGGCTACACCTTC. Protein: CSAAGVQTNYGYTF.

This clonotype was seen repeatedly, ten times or more. The V gene is TRBV10-3, the J gene TRBJ1-1; TRBD1 matches at 9 bases. CDR3 length: 12 residues. CDR1 and CDR2 (germline): ENHRY, SYGVKD. J was trimmed by 6 bases and V by 10 bases; bases with no gene match: 6. The CDR3 coding sequence is TGTGCCACAGGGACAGGGAGTGCTGAAGCTTTCTTT. Protein product: CATGTGSAEAFF.

Concerning this clonotype itself: A much larger clone is a single base away; this may be a read error. The chain joins TRBV20-1 to TRBJ2-2, with 9 bases lining up with TRBD2. Germline V gene lookup returns CDR1 DFQATT and CDR2 SNEGSKA (reference sequence). The CDR3 is made up of 15 amino acids. CDR3 region: CSARRREGHGGEPFF. CDR3 DNA sequence: TGCAGTGCTAGACGGCGGGAGGGCCACGGCGGGGAGCCGTTTTTT.

Many counts were recorded for this clonotype. The genes are TRBV28 and TRBJ1-2; 7 bases agree with TRBD1. From germline, CDR1 is MDHEN and CDR2 SYDVKM. The CDR3 has 13 amino acids. The V gene end was trimmed by 3 bases and the J gene end by 6 bases; junction bases not matched to a gene: 4. The CDR3 loop reads CASSLTGYNGYTF. In nucleotides, the CDR3 is TGTGCCAGCAGTTTGACAGGGTATAATGGCTACACCTTC.

There are many counts of this clonotype. The rearrangement joins TRBV7-3 to TRBJ2-1; 12 positions agree with TRBD2. Germline CDR1 and CDR2: SGHTA and FQGTGA. With V trimmed by 3 bases and J by 9 bases, 6 bases remained unmatched. CDR3 size: 15 residues. CDR3 region: CASSFLAGGGGEQFF. DNA for the CDR3: TGTGCCAGCAGCTTCCTAGCGGGAGGGGGGGGTGAGCAGTTCTTC.

Ten or more counts support this clonotype. The rearrangement joins TRBV11-2 to TRBJ2-7, with 10 nucleotides matching TRBD2. Unmatched junction bases numbered 14, after V lost 5 bases and J lost 4 bases. This CDR3 spans 17 amino acids. CDR1 and CDR2 from the germline V gene are SGHAT and FQNNGV. The CDR3 here is CASSPRGVAGGRYEQYF. The CDR3, as DNA: TGTGCCAGCAGCCCCCGGGGGGTAGCGGGAGGTCGGTACGAGCAGTACTTC.

This clonotype was found a few times. The rearrangement joins TRBV7-9 to TRBJ2-7; D unresolved. The CDR3 has 14 residues. V was trimmed by 5 bases and J by 4 bases, leaving 15 bases between them. Germline CDR1 reads SEHNR; CDR2 reads FQNEAQ (reference sequence). CDR3 loop: CASSPTWGTYEQYF. As DNA, the CDR3 is TGTGCCAGCAGCCCCACATGGGGTACATACGAGCAGTACTTC.

This clonotype was detected ten times or more. V usage is TRBV10-2 and J usage is TRBJ1-5, with a weak D call TRBD1 (5 bases). Per germline, CDR1 WSHSY and CDR2 SAAADI. There are 14 residues in the CDR3. V was pared by 1 base and J by 7 bases, with 11 bases between. CDR3 in DNA: TGCGCCAGCAGTGAGTACCTGGGGGGGCAGCCCCAGCATTTT. The encoded protein is CASSEYLGGQPQHF.

The J gene is TRBJ1-6, the V gene TRBV6-5; the D is unclear. Looked up from germline, CDR1 is MNHEY and CDR2 is SVGAGI. Trimming pared 2 bases from V and 8 bases from J, leaving 7 bases between. CDR3 size: 13 residues. The CDR3: CASSYGSDSPLHF. The CDR3 DNA follows: TGTGCCAGCAGTTACGGGTCCGATTCACCCCTCCACTTT.

This clonotype was seen ten or more times. This sequence joins TRBV12-3 or TRBV12-4 and TRBJ1-2; D gene ambiguous. This CDR3 has 14 amino acids. V was cut by 2 bases and J by 3 bases, with 10 bases left in between. This chain's CDR3 is CASSLYRGDYGYTF. Here the CDR3 DNA reads TGTGCCAGCAGTTTATACCGGGGTGACTATGGCTACACCTTC.

With respect to this clonotype: The conserved final phenylalanine or tryptophan is absent from the CDR3, which likely points to a read error. The J gene is TRBJ2-7, the V gene TRBV28; tentatively, D is TRBD2 (6 bases). V shed 1 base and J shed 0 bases, with 10 bases lying between them. Germline V gene data show CDR1 as MDHEN and CDR2 as SYDVKM. The CDR3 contains 15 residues. The CDR3 coding sequence is TGTGCCAGCAGTTTATCCGGGACTGCCTCCTACGAGCAGTACTCC. It translates to CASSLSGTASYEQYS.

This clonotype was seen at least ten times. V usage is TRBV9 and J usage is TRBJ2-1, with a tentative D call TRBD2 (5 bases). Germline V gene lookup returns CDR1 SGDLS and CDR2 YYNGEE. Trimming removed 4 bases at V and 5 bases at J, with 13 bases between. The CDR3 covers 14 residues. CDR3: CASSFMRADNEQFF. CDR3 bases: TGTGCCAGCAGCTTCATGCGGGCCGACAATGAGCAGTTCTTC.

This clonotype has a handful of counts. The J gene is TRBJ1-2, the V gene TRBV19; no clear D. The CDR3 extends over 16 amino acids. The ends were cut back, 4 bases at V and 3 bases at J, with 18 bases in the middle. In germline, CDR1 is LNHDA, CDR2 SQIVND (reference sequence). CDR3 sequence: CASSNHVANGYYGYTF. The CDR3 DNA sequence: TGTGCCAGTAGTAATCATGTGGCGAACGGATACTATGGCTACACCTTC. Together with reference TRBV19 and TRBJ1-2, the CDR3 gives the full variable domain: DGGITQSPKYLFRKEGQNVTLSCEQNLNHDAMYWYRQDPGQGLRLIYYSQIVNDFQKGDIAEGYSVSREKKESFPLTVTSAQKNPTAFYLCASSNHVANGYYGYTFGSGTRLTVV.

This clonotype appeared many times. The chain combines TRBV13 with TRBJ2-1, with 7 bases aligning to TRBD1. J gave up 1 base and V 3 bases, and 3 bases lay outside the gene matches. CDR1 is PRHDT and CDR2 is FYEKMQ in the germline V gene (reference sequence). CDR3 size: 15 residues. CDR3 nucleotides: TGTGCCAGCAGCTTGGGGGACAGTTCCTACAATGAGCAGTTCTTC. This codes for CASSLGDSSYNEQFF.

This clonotype turned up a few times. V usage is TRBV7-9 and J usage is TRBJ2-7, with D possibly called TRBD1 or TRBD2 (5 bases each). CDR3 size: 14 residues. Germline V gene sequence: CDR1 SEHNR, CDR2 FQNEAQ (reference sequence). V was clipped by 2 bases and J by 6 bases, with 14 bases between them. In DNA form, the CDR3 reads TGTGCCAGCAGCTTATCATATGTGGGGACCGAGCAGTACTTC. Encoded protein: CASSLSYVGTEQYF.

This clonotype was picked up a small number of times. This sequence may be a read error, since a much larger clone differs from it by one base. The rearrangement joins TRBV30 to TRBJ1-1; tentatively, D is TRBD1 (6 bases). V lost 4 bases and J lost 1, with 13 bases in between. Germline V gives CDR1 GTSNPN, CDR2 SVGIG (reference sequence). The CDR3 is made up of 14 amino acids. The DNA of the CDR3 is TGTGCCTGGAAGCGGGACAAGGGGAACACTGAAGCTTTCTTT. Its translation: CAWKRDKGNTEAFF.

This clonotype has at least ten counts. The chain combines TRBV20-1 with TRBJ2-5; D not resolved. There are 10 residues in the CDR3. Trimming stripped 0 bases from V and 4 bases from J, with 0 bases between. Germline lookup yields CDR1 DFQATT and CDR2 SNEGSKA (reference sequence). The CDR3 region has the DNA TGCAGTGCTAGAGAAGAGACCCAGTACTTC. Translated, it gives CSAREETQYF.

There are many counts of this clonotype. The CDR3 DNA reads TGTGCCAGCAGACCCACTAGCTGGGCTGTCTCCTACAATGAGCAGTTCTTC. It yields the protein CASRPTSWAVSYNEQFF. This sequence joins TRBV27 and TRBJ2-1, with D perhaps matching TRBD2 (6 bases). V lost 6 bases and J 0 bases, leaving 18 bases between the germline ends. Germline V gene data show CDR1 as MNHEY and CDR2 as SMNVEV (reference sequence). The CDR3 extends over 17 amino acids.

There are many counts of this clonotype. This sequence joins TRBV2 and TRBJ2-5; 13 nucleotides line up with TRBD2. This CDR3 region has 16 residues. CDR1 and CDR2 from the germline V gene are SNHLY and FYNNEI. Trimming removed 5 bases from V and 3 bases from J; junction bases left unmatched: 6. The CDR3 coding sequence is TGTGCCAGCAGTCCCCCGACTAGCGGGAGGAAAGAGACCCAGTACTTC. Its protein is CASSPPTSGRKETQYF.

This clonotype was observed many times. J is TRBJ2-7 and V is TRBV12-3 or TRBV12-4; D remains ambiguous. CDR3 length: 12 amino acids. Between the trimmed V and J ends, which lost 2 bases and 3 bases, there was a span of 5 bases. Written as DNA, the CDR3 is TGTGCCAGCAGTTTAATGGGCTACGAGCAGTACTTC. Encoded protein: CASSLMGYEQYF.

The chain couples TRBV29-1 to TRBJ1-4, with 8 bases lining up with TRBD1. Germline assignment: CDR1 SQVTM and CDR2 ANQGSEA. Trimming removed 7 bases from V and 8 bases from J; junction bases left unmatched: 9. The CDR3 loop spans 13 amino acids. The CDR3 bases are TGCAGCGGCTCCGGGACAGGAGGAGAAAAACTGTTTTTT. This gives the protein CSGSGTGGEKLFF.

This clonotype was observed many times. V usage is TRBV27 and J usage is TRBJ2-6; no firm D call. Per the germline V gene, CDR1 is MNHEY and CDR2 is SMNVEV (reference sequence). This CDR3 spans 16 amino acids. Trimming left V 3 bases short and J 3 bases short, with 12 bases between. The CDR3 spells CASSFGGVRGANVLTF. For the CDR3, the DNA is TGTGCCAGCAGTTTCGGCGGTGTCCGTGGGGCCAACGTCCTGACTTTC.

This clonotype was recorded at least ten times. The genes are TRBV7-2 and TRBJ1-2; D gene unclear. The CDR3 extends over 15 amino acids. V lost 3 bases and J lost 2, with 13 bases in between. CDR1 and CDR2 (germline): SGHTA, FQGNSA. The CDR3 nucleotides read TGTGCCAGCAGCTTCTCCTTCCTGGGAAACTATGGCTACACCTTC. Translation gives CASSFSFLGNYGYTF. The variable domain in full, completed from reference TRBV7-2 and TRBJ1-2, reads GAGVSQSPSNKVTEKGKDVELRCDPISGHTALYWYRQSLGQGLEFLIYFQGNSAPDKSGLPSDRFSAERTGGSVSTLTIQRTQQEDSAVYLCASSFSFLGNYGYTFGSGTRLTVV.

The chain employs TRBV6-1 and TRBJ2-3; the match to TRBD1 covers 7 bases. CDR1 is MNHNS, CDR2 SASEGT, per germline. The CDR3 sequence is 15 residues long. Trimming cost V 0 bases and J 2 bases; bases outside gene matches: 2. The CDR3 reads CASSEAGTVTDTQYF. The DNA of the CDR3 is TGTGCCAGCAGTGAAGCCGGGACAGTCACAGATACGCAGTATTTT.

The table lists this clonotype with many counts. CDR3 in DNA: TGCGCCAGCAGCTTGACAGACGGGACCTACAATGAGCAGTTCTTC. It is translated as CASSLTDGTYNEQFF. This rearrangement joins TRBV5-1 to TRBJ2-1; D may be TRBD2 (5 bases). V lost 1 base, J lost 2 bases, and 10 bases lay in between. The CDR3 contains 15 residues. Germline values: CDR1 SGHRS, CDR2 YFSETQ.